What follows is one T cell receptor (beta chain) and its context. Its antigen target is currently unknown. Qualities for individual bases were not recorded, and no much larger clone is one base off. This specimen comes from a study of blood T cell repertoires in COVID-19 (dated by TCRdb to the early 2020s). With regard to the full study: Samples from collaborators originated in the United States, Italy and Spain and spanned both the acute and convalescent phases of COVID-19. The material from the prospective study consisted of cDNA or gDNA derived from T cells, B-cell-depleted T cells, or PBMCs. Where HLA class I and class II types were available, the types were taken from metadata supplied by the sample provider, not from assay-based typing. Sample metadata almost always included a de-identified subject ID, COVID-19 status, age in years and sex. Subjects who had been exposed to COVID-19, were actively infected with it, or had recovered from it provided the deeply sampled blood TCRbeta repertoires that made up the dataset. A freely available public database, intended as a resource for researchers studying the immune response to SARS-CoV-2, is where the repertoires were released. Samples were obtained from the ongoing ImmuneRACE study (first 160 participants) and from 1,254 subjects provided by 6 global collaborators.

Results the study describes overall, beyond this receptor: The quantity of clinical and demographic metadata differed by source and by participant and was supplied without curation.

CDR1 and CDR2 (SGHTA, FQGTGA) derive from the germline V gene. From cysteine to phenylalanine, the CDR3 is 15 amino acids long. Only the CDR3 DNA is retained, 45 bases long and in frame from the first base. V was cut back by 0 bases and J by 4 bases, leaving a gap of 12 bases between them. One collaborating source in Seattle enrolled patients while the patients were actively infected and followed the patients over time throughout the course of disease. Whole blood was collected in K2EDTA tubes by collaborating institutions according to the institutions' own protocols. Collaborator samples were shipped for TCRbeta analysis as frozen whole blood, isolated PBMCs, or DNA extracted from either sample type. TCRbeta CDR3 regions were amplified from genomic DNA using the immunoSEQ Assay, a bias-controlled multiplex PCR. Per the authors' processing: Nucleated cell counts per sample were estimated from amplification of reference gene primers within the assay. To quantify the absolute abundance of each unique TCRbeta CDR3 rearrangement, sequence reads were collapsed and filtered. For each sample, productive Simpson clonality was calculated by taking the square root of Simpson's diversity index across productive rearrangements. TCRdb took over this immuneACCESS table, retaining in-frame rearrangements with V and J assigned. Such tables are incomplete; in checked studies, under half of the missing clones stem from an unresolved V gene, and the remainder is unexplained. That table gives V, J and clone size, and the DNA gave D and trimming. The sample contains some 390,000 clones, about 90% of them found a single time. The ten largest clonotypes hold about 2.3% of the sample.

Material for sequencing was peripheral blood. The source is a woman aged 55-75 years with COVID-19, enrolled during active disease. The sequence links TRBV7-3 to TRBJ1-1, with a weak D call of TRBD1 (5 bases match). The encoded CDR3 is CASSLTGGASTEAFF. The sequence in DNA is TGTGCCAGCAGCTTAACTGGTGGGGCGAGCACTGAAGCTTTCTTT.